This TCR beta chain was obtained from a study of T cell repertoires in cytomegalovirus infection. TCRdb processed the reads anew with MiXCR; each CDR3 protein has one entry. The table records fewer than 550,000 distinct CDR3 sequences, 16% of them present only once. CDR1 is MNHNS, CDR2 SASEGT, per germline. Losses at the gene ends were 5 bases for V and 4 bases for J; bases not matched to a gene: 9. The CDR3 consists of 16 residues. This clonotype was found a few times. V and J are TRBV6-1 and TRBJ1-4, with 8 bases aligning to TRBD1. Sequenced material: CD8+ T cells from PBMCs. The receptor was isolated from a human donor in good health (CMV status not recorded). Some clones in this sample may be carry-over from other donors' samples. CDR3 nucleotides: TGTGCCAGCAGTCCCCGAGGACAGGGAGGTAATGAAAAACTGTTTTTT. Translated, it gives CASSPRGQGGNEKLFF.